The 27 T cell receptor beta chains below all came from one sample that was sequenced in a study of a mutant IDH1 vaccine in newly diagnosed glioma. The antigens these receptors bind are not known. Here immunoSEQ multiplex PCR was the method, and the copy in TCRdb shows in-frame clones only, minus some. The table has 55,000 to 65,000 clones, roughly four fifths seen once. Time point specified: week 11, during vaccination. Vaccination comprised doses that each held 300 ug of mutant IDH1 20-mer peptide, plus topical imiquimod. Sample: PBMCs, taken from a glioma patient whose treatment included an IDH1 peptide vaccine. These receptor sequences come from a man aged 25 to 45 with glioma.

J is TRBJ2-5 and V is TRBV6-5; a possible D gene is TRBD2 (5 bases). Trimming removed 0 bases from V and 5 bases from J, with 10 bases in between. The CDR3 length is 14 residues. CDR1 and CDR2 (germline): MNHEY, SVGAGI. The chain's CDR3 is CASSYSTSEETQYF. The CDR3 nucleotides are TGTGCCAGCAGTTACTCAACTAGTGAGGAGACCCAGTACTTC.

This clone showed up just a few times. V is TRBV2 and J is TRBJ1-2; D gene uncertain. The CDR3 runs to 11 residues. Germline CDR1 and CDR2: SNHLY and FYNNEI. The germline V and J ends were trimmed by 2 bases and 3 bases, with 1 base remaining between them. DNA for the CDR3: TGTGCCAGCAGTGAACACTATGGCTACACCTTC. Its protein product is CASSEHYGYTF. Using reference TRBV2 and TRBJ1-2 for the parts outside the CDR3, the full variable domain is EPEVTQTPSHQVTQMGQEVILRCVPISNHLYFYWYRQILGQKVEFLVSFYNNEISEKSEIFDDQFSVERPDGSNFTLKIRSTKLEDSAMYFCASSEHYGYTFGSGTRLTVV.

V gene TRBV12-5 combines with J gene TRBJ1-1; TRBD1 is a possible D gene (6 bases). V lost 1 base to trimming and J lost 1 base, with 16 bases between them. The germline V gene has CDR1 LGHNT and CDR2 FRNRAP. CDR3 length: 17 residues. The CDR3 DNA reads TGTGCTAGTGGTTTGGCCCTCATGACAGGTGAGAACACTGAAGCTTTCTTT. Encoded protein: CASGLALMTGENTEAFF.

V is TRBV28 and J is TRBJ2-7; 8 bases align to TRBD1. V lost 5 bases and J lost 2; bases outside the gene matches: 8. Germline assignment: CDR1 MDHEN and CDR2 SYDVKM. CDR3 length: 15 residues. CDR3 region: CASSPGTGGPYEQYF. The DNA of the CDR3 is TGTGCCAGCAGTCCTGGGACAGGCGGGCCCTACGAGCAGTACTTC.

This sequence joins TRBV19 and TRBJ1-6; D not certain. Germline CDR1 and CDR2: LNHDA and SQIVND (reference sequence). V lost 6 bases and J lost 7, with 16 bases in between. The CDR3 consists of 15 residues. The CDR3 nucleotides read TGTGCCAGTAGGGTTACGGCAGTTGGGAATTCACCCCTCCACTTT. Its protein is CASRVTAVGNSPLHF.

The V gene is TRBV5-1, the J gene TRBJ2-7, with D possibly being TRBD2 (5 bases). Germline CDR1 and CDR2: SGHRS and YFSETQ. V was trimmed by 4 bases and J by 3 bases, leaving 17 bases between them. The CDR3 contains 15 residues. For the CDR3, the DNA is TGCGCCAGCAGCCCGACTCCGGGATCAGACTACGAGCAGTACTTC. It codes for CASSPTPGSDYEQYF.

The chain carries TRBV5-1 and TRBJ1-1; D is unclear. The CDR3 covers 13 residues. Deletions cut 2 bases from V and 0 bases from J, with 5 bases between. CDR1 is SGHRS and CDR2 is YFSETQ in the germline V gene. The CDR3 nucleotides read TGCGCCAGCAGCTTTGCGATGAACACTGAAGCTTTCTTT. It codes for CASSFAMNTEAFF.

Only one count was recorded for this clone. The CDR3 region has the DNA TGTGCCACCTCAGCTCTGAGGGGGCGCATCTACGAGCAGTACTTC. Encoded protein: CATSALRGRIYEQYF. The chain couples TRBV7-2 to TRBJ2-7; 7 bases line up with TRBD1. In germline, CDR1 is SGHTA, CDR2 FQGNSA. There are 15 residues in the CDR3. The ends lost 10 bases at V and 3 bases at J; junction bases unmatched: 15.

V gene TRBV2 combines with J gene TRBJ1-1, with a tentative D call TRBD1 (6 bases). Germline CDR1 reads SNHLY; CDR2 reads FYNNEI. The CDR3 runs 14 residues. Trimming took off 6 bases at V and 1 base at J, with 12 bases between the two ends. The CDR3 loop reads CASSQGDKNTEAFF. In DNA, the CDR3 is TGTGCCAGCAGCCAAGGGGACAAGAACACTGAAGCTTTCTTT.

This clone was seen more than once but under ten times. The chain uses TRBV5-1 and TRBJ2-7; unclear D gene. Trimming took off 4 bases at V and 5 bases at J, with 19 bases between the two ends. This CDR3 contains 15 residues. Germline CDR1 is SGHRS and CDR2 is YFSETQ. The CDR3 sequence is CASSPEGLGLDEQYF. The CDR3 coding sequence is TGCGCCAGCAGCCCCGAAGGGTTGGGTCTTGACGAGCAGTACTTC.

V usage is TRBV11-3 and J usage is TRBJ1-1; unclear D gene. This CDR3 comprises 13 residues. The V and J ends lost 4 bases and 1 base respectively, with 7 bases between them. Germline V gene data show CDR1 as SGHNT and CDR2 as YENEEA. The CDR3 region has the DNA TGTGCCAGCAGCTGGGCTTGGAACACTGAAGCTTTCTTT. This translates into CASSWAWNTEAFF.

V and J are TRBV5-1 and TRBJ2-7; D may be TRBD1 or TRBD2 (5 bases each). The CDR3 has 15 amino acids. Trimming removed 0 bases at V and 3 bases at J, with 13 bases between. Germline CDR1 and CDR2: SGHRS and YFSETQ. The CDR3 protein is CASSLEGTDLYEQYF. For the CDR3, the DNA is TGCGCCAGCAGCTTGGAAGGGACGGACCTCTACGAGCAGTACTTC.

V is TRBV7-2 and J is TRBJ2-5; D might be TRBD2 (5 bases). The tail of the sequence fits TRBJ2-7 better, so the J call may be wrong. The CDR3 is 13 amino acids. Germline V gene sequence: CDR1 SGHTA, CDR2 FQGNSA. The CDR3 region is CASSLGRNYEQYF. In DNA form, the CDR3 reads TGTGCCAGCAGCTTAGGGAGGAACTACGAGCAGTACTTC.

The rearrangement uses TRBV19 and TRBJ1-2; D not resolved. Trimming left V 3 bases short and J 4 bases short, with 9 bases between. The CDR3 runs 13 residues. Germline V gene data show CDR1 as LNHDA and CDR2 as SQIVND (reference sequence). CDR3 DNA sequence: TGTGCCAGTAGTATCATTCAGTTCTATGGCTACACCTTC. This translates into CASSIIQFYGYTF.

This clone was counted only a few times. The chain recombines TRBV27 with TRBJ1-1, with D perhaps TRBD1 (6 bases). Germline V gives CDR1 MNHEY, CDR2 SMNVEV (reference sequence). CDR3 length: 13 residues. Trimming took 4 bases from V and 11 from J, leaving 17 bases between them. The CDR3 nucleotides read TGTGCCAGCAGTTCCAAACAGGGCGTACGGGCTTTCTTT. It translates to CASSSKQGVRAFF.

The genes are TRBV9 and TRBJ1-2; tentatively, D is TRBD1 (5 bases). CDR1 and CDR2 from the germline V gene are SGDLS and YYNGEE. This CDR3 is 15 amino acids long. V was shortened by 3 bases and J by 3 bases, with 15 bases between the two germline ends. The CDR3 sequence: CASSATPRGDYGYTF. In DNA form, the CDR3 reads TGTGCCAGCAGCGCCACCCCCCGAGGGGACTATGGCTACACCTTC.

The rearrangement joins TRBV27 to TRBJ2-6; tentative D call: TRBD1 (5 bases). The CDR3 loop spans 14 amino acids. The V and J ends lost 3 bases and 8 bases respectively, with 11 bases between them. From germline, CDR1 is MNHEY and CDR2 SMNVEV (reference sequence). CDR3 sequence reads: CASSFRGTPNVLTF. The CDR3 DNA reads as TGTGCCAGCAGTTTTAGGGGTACCCCCAACGTCCTGACTTTC. The full variable domain, in which reference TRBV27 and TRBJ2-6 provide the parts outside the CDR3, is EAQVTQNPRYLITVTGKKLTVTCSQNMNHEYMSWYRQDPGLGLRQIYYSMNVEVTDKGDVPEGYKVSRKEKRNFPLILESPSPNQTSLYFCASSFRGTPNVLTFGAGSRLTVL.

A remark on this clone: An end of the junction differs from the germline gene, which may be a read error. The J gene is TRBJ1-5, the V gene TRBV19; D is unresolved. Germline V gives CDR1 LNHDA, CDR2 SQIVND (reference sequence). The CDR3 has 13 amino acids. The CDR3, as DNA: TGTGCCAGTGGTATAAATAGCAATCAGCCCCAGCATTTT. This gives the protein CASGINSNQPQHF.

V and J are TRBV7-9 and TRBJ2-1, with 7 bases aligning to TRBD2. The CDR3 spans 15 residues. CDR1 and CDR2 from the germline V gene are SEHNR and FQNEAQ (reference sequence). V was clipped by 0 bases and J by 9 bases; unmatched bases: 8. The CDR3 DNA is TGTGCCAGCAGCTTAGCTGCGGGAGTTCACCTTGAGCAGTTCTTC. Its translation is CASSLAAGVHLEQFF.

J is TRBJ1-6 and V is TRBV30, with a weak D call TRBD1 (5 bases). Trimming took 5 bases from V and 0 from J, leaving 11 bases between them. Germline CDR1 is GTSNPN and CDR2 is SVGIG (reference sequence). This CDR3 is 15 amino acids long. As DNA, the CDR3 is TGTGCCTGGCATACAGGAGGCTCCTATAATTCACCCCTCCACTTT. This encodes CAWHTGGSYNSPLHF.

The CDR3 spells CASSQTSGGLAGGGYNEQFF. CDR3 DNA: TGTGCCAGCAGCCAAACCAGCGGGGGACTAGCGGGAGGAGGGTACAATGAGCAGTTCTTC. The chain couples TRBV2 to TRBJ2-1; TRBD2 agrees at 15 bases. The CDR3 runs 20 residues. Germline CDR1 SNHLY, CDR2 FYNNEI. With V trimmed by 6 bases and J by 4 bases, 16 bases remained unmatched.

The chain combines TRBV5-1 with TRBJ2-2; weak D call: TRBD2 (7 bases). This CDR3 region has 17 residues. Trimming removed 6 bases at V and 1 base at J, with 19 bases between. The V gene's germline CDR1 is SGHRS and CDR2 YFSETQ. This CDR3 reads CASKSTGGRENTGELFF. The CDR3, as DNA: TGCGCCAGCAAATCCACCGGGGGGCGCGAGAACACCGGGGAGCTGTTTTTT.

The CDR3 loop reads CASSLTGTVSYNEQFF. The CDR3 DNA sequence: TGTGCCAGCAGCCTGACGGGGACAGTCTCCTACAATGAGCAGTTCTTC. The chain combines TRBV6-4 with TRBJ2-1; TRBD1 matches at 7 bases. This CDR3 is built from 16 residues. The trim removed 6 bases at V and 0 bases at J, leaving 8 bases unmatched. CDR1 MRHNA and CDR2 SNTAGT come from the germline V gene.

This chain links TRBV11-2 with TRBJ2-7, with 14 nucleotides matching TRBD2. Germline V gene data show CDR1 as SGHAT and CDR2 as FQNNGV. V was pared by 4 bases and J by 4 bases, with 9 bases of the junction left unmatched. The length of the CDR3 is 17 residues. DNA for the CDR3: TGTGCCAGCAGCTCCTCTCGGGGACTAGCGGGAGATTACGAGCAGTACTTC. Translating it yields CASSSSRGLAGDYEQYF.

This chain connects TRBV5-1 to TRBJ2-1, with 9 bases identical to TRBD2. CDR3 length: 16 amino acids. Per germline, CDR1 SGHRS and CDR2 YFSETQ. The V and J ends lost 4 bases and 4 bases, in that order; junction bases with no gene match: 9. CDR3 protein: CASSIIAGVGYNEQFF. In DNA, the CDR3 is TGCGCCAGCAGCATTATAGCGGGGGTAGGGTACAATGAGCAGTTCTTC.

The genes are TRBV7-8 and TRBJ2-5, with D hard to call. CDR3 length: 12 residues. V gave up 1 base and J gave up 7 bases, with 7 bases separating them. The germline V gene has CDR1 SGHVS and CDR2 FQNEAQ. CDR3 in DNA: TGTGCCAGCAGCTTAGGTTCCGGGACCCAGTACTTC. It encodes CASSLGSGTQYF.

V and J are TRBV19 and TRBJ2-1; 8 bases are a match to TRBD1. The J segment lost 6 bases and the V segment lost 4 bases, leaving 5 bases of the junction unmatched. The CDR3 contains 14 residues. Germline CDR1 and CDR2: LNHDA and SQIVND (reference sequence). The CDR3 here is CASSTQGAFNEQFF. In DNA form, the CDR3 reads TGTGCCAGTAGTACCCAGGGGGCTTTCAATGAGCAGTTCTTC.